The 14 T cell receptor beta chains listed next were all sequenced from one sample in a study of cytomegalovirus exposure and HLA in healthy donors. It was with 60 Vbeta and 13 Jbeta primers that the PCR ran. Profiled with immunoSEQ multiplex PCR; TCRdb holds only in-frame clones, not every one. The sample gives some 98,000 clones, about two thirds of which show up once; 2.5% is in the top ten. The source material was PBMCs. The receptor source for this set is a man aged 50 to 60 in good health and CMV-seronegative.

The J gene is TRBJ2-3, the V gene TRBV4-2, with 9 bases that match TRBD2. Germline CDR1 and CDR2: LGHNA and YNFKEQ. V shed 5 bases, J shed 5 bases, and the junction held 8 bases outside the gene matches. The CDR3 has 15 amino acids. As DNA, the CDR3 is TGTGCCAGCAGCTCCATAGCGGGAGATTTAGATACGCAGTATTTT. This translates into CASSSIAGDLDTQYF.

This clone is a singleton in its sample. The chain has TRBV14 and TRBJ1-2; D ambiguous. Trimming took off 0 bases at V and 4 bases at J, with 12 bases between the two ends. The CDR3 is made up of 15 amino acids. The germline V gene has CDR1 SGHDN and CDR2 FVKESK. The CDR3 here is CASSQDRGWGYGYTF. CDR3 DNA: TGTGCCAGCAGCCAAGATCGGGGATGGGGCTATGGCTACACCTTC.

The V call is TRBV5-4, the J call TRBJ2-3, with TRBD2 matching over 11 bases. CDR3 size: 15 residues. Per the germline V gene, CDR1 is SGHNT and CDR2 is YYREEE (reference sequence). The junction had 6 bases not matched to a gene; V was cut back by 4 bases and J by 5 bases. In DNA form, the CDR3 reads TGTGCCAGCAGCCCGGGACTAGCGGAGCGAGATACGCAGTATTTT. Its protein is CASSPGLAERDTQYF.

This clone was counted a few times. The chain couples TRBV5-4 to TRBJ2-1; 7 bases map to TRBD2. The CDR3 consists of 16 residues. V lost 0 bases and J lost 1; bases outside the gene matches: 4. Germline assignment: CDR1 SGHNT and CDR2 YYREEE (reference sequence). The CDR3, as DNA: TGTGCCAGCAGCTTGGCATGGGGGGGGTCCTACAATGAGCAGTTCTTC. This sequence encodes CASSLAWGGSYNEQFF.

The chain has TRBV5-6 and TRBJ2-1; the match to TRBD2 covers 9 bases. This CDR3 comprises 13 residues. Germline assignment: CDR1 SGHDT and CDR2 YYEEEE. The J segment lost 14 bases and the V segment lost 6 bases, leaving 12 bases of the junction unmatched. This CDR3 is CASTLASGTREFF. The DNA of the CDR3 is TGTGCCAGCACCCTCGCTAGCGGGACCCGGGAGTTCTTC.

This clone was counted only a few times. The chain couples TRBV4-3 to TRBJ2-4; D is perhaps TRBD2 (7 bases). V lost 0 bases, J lost 6 bases, and 12 bases lay in between. The CDR3 runs 15 residues. CDR1 and CDR2 (germline): LGHNA, YSLEER. The CDR3 sequence is CASSQDEGGRNIQYF. CDR3 sequence (DNA): TGCGCCAGCAGCCAAGACGAGGGGGGGCGAAACATTCAGTACTTC.

This chain links TRBV28 with TRBJ1-1; tentative D call: TRBD1 (6 bases). Trimming pared 3 bases from V and 1 base from J, leaving 12 bases between. This CDR3 is built from 15 residues. CDR1 and CDR2 from the germline V gene are MDHEN and SYDVKM. CDR3 in amino acids: CASSFMQGKNTEAFF. Written as DNA, the CDR3 is TGTGCCAGCAGTTTCATGCAGGGGAAGAACACTGAAGCTTTCTTT.

V usage is TRBV4-3 and J usage is TRBJ2-7; 8 nucleotides line up with TRBD1. This CDR3 is 16 amino acids long. After removal of 2 bases from V and 3 bases from J, the junction contained 9 bases not matched to a gene. The germline gives CDR1 LGHNA, CDR2 YSLEER. Here the CDR3 DNA reads TGCGCCAGCAGCCAAACGGGGGCAGGGGGCAACTACGAGCAGTACTTC. It is translated as CASSQTGAGGNYEQYF.

This clone was found once. The rearrangement joins TRBV2 to TRBJ1-2, with 9 bases fitting TRBD1. The CDR3 has 15 residues. V dropped 7 bases and J dropped 1; count of bases not matched to a gene: 7. CDR1 and CDR2 (germline): SNHLY, FYNNEI. The CDR3 nucleotides are TGTGCCAGCACACCGGGACAGGGTATTAACTATGGCTACACCTTC. This gives the protein CASTPGQGINYGYTF. The full variable domain, in which reference TRBV2 and TRBJ1-2 provide the parts outside the CDR3, is EPEVTQTPSHQVTQMGQEVILRCVPISNHLYFYWYRQILGQKVEFLVSFYNNEISEKSEIFDDQFSVERPDGSNFTLKIRSTKLEDSAMYFCASTPGQGINYGYTFGSGTRLTVV.

The sample holds a few counts of this clone. The gene calls are TRBV7-9 and TRBJ2-2; weak D call: TRBD1 (6 bases). This CDR3 spans 16 amino acids. V lost 1 base and J lost 7, with 16 bases in between. The germline CDR1 and CDR2 sequences are SEHNR and FQNEAQ (reference sequence). The CDR3 DNA follows: TGTGCCAGCAGCTTAGAGGCGACAGGTGGCAGCGGGGAGCTGTTTTTT. Its translation: CASSLEATGGSGELFF.

This clone was seen a handful of times. The rearrangement links TRBV2 to TRBJ2-7, with 7 bases fitting TRBD1. The CDR3 totals 15 residues. Germline V gives CDR1 SNHLY, CDR2 FYNNEI. J gave up 4 bases and V 6 bases, and 12 bases lay outside the gene matches. This CDR3 reads CASRGSRQGRYEQYF. The DNA of the CDR3 is TGTGCCAGCAGGGGATCTAGACAGGGAAGATACGAGCAGTACTTC.

In regard to this clone: Other DNA variants within this sample encode the same CDR3. The rearrangement joins TRBV10-3 to TRBJ2-1; D is uncertain. Germline CDR1 ENHRY, CDR2 SYGVKD. This CDR3 contains 12 residues. The V end was cut by 5 bases, the J end by 10 bases, with 12 bases between. CDR3: CAISSPGDEQFF. The CDR3 DNA reads TGTGCCATCAGTTCTCCCGGAGACGAGCAGTTCTTC.

V is TRBV2 and J is TRBJ2-7; 10 bases are a match to TRBD1. From germline, CDR1 is SNHLY and CDR2 FYNNEI. After removal of 3 bases from V and 2 bases from J, the junction contained 4 bases not matched to a gene. There are 15 residues in the CDR3. The CDR3: CASSEDRGFTYEQYF. CDR3 nucleotide sequence: TGTGCCAGCAGTGAGGACAGGGGGTTTACCTACGAGCAGTACTTC.

This clone was picked up one time. V and J are TRBV6-5 and TRBJ2-1; D ambiguous. This CDR3 has 14 residues. Trimming pared 0 bases from V and 8 bases from J, leaving 11 bases between. CDR1 MNHEY and CDR2 SVGAGI come from the germline V gene. In DNA, the CDR3 is TGTGCCAGCAGTTACTCGCGACTTTCTGATGAGCAGTTCTTC. This sequence encodes CASSYSRLSDEQFF.